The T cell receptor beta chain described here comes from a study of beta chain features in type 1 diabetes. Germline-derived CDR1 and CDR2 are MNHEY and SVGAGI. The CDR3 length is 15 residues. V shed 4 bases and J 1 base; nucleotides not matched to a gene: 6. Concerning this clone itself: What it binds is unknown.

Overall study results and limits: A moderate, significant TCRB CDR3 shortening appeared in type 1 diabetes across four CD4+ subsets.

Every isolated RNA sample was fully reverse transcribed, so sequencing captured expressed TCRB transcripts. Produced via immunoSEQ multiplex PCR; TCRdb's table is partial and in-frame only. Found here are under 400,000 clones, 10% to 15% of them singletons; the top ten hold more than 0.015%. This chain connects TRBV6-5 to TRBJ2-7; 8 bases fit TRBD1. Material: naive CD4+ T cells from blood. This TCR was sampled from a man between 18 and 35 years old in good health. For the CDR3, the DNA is TGTGCCAGCAGTTCCGTCGGGACAGGATCCTACGAGCAGTACTTC. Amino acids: CASSSVGTGSYEQYF.